One sample yielded the 4 T cell receptor beta chains listed below, sequenced in a study of T cell responses to AZD1222 COVID-19 vaccine. The data were produced by immunoSEQ multiplex PCR, yet TCRdb's version contains in-frame clones alone and is incomplete. Here the sample spans approximately 140,000 clones, under 95% being singletons. The material sequenced was peripheral blood, taken on day 0 of AZD1222 vaccination. The receptors originated from an adult in good health.

V gene TRBV3-1 (or the pseudogene TRBV3-2) combines with J gene TRBJ2-1; the D is unclear. V lost 0 bases to trimming and J lost 7 bases, with 10 bases between them. This CDR3 contains 14 residues. Germline values: CDR1 LGHDT, CDR2 YNNKEL (reference sequence). The CDR3 sequence: CASSQDPGLNEQFF. In DNA, the CDR3 is TGTGCCAGCAGCCAAGATCCGGGTTTGAATGAGCAGTTCTTC.

This chain's CDR3 is CASSFRNNEQFF. The CDR3 nucleotides read TGTGCCAGCAGTTTCAGGAACAATGAGCAGTTCTTC. The chain carries TRBV6-5 and TRBJ2-1; D unresolved. The CDR3 length is 12 residues. The germline CDR1 and CDR2 sequences are MNHEY and SVGAGI. The germline V and J ends were trimmed by 4 bases and 5 bases, with 6 bases remaining between them.

The chain links TRBV10-1 to TRBJ1-3, with 10 positions matching TRBD1. Germline CDR1 WNHNN, CDR2 SYGVQD (reference sequence). With V trimmed by 4 bases and J by 0 bases, 6 bases remained unmatched. The CDR3 has 17 amino acids. The CDR3, as DNA: TGCGCCAGCAGTGCGGGACAGGGGCTGCTCTCTGGAAACACCATATATTTT. Translating gives CASSAGQGLLSGNTIYF.

This chain connects TRBV19 to TRBJ2-2, with D possibly being TRBD2 (6 bases). The V end lost 5 bases, the J end lost 5 bases, and 12 bases lay between the germline ends. The CDR3 sequence is 14 residues long. Per germline, CDR1 LNHDA and CDR2 SQIVND (reference sequence). The CDR3, as DNA: TGTGCCAGTAGTGCTGGGGGAGGAACCGGGGAGCTGTTTTTT. It encodes CASSAGGGTGELFF.